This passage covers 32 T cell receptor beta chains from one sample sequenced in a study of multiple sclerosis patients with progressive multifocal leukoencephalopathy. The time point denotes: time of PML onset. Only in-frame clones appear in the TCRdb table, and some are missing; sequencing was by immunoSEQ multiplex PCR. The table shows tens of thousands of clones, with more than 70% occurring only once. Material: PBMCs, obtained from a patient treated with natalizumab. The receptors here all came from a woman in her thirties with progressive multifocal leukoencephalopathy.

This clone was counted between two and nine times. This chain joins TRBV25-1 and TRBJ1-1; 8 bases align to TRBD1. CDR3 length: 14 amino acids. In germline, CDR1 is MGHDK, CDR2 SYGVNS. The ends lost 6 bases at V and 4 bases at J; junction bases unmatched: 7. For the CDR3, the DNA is TGTGCCAGCAGGCCAGGGGGCTGGGGCACTGAAGCTTTCTTT. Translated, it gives CASRPGGWGTEAFF. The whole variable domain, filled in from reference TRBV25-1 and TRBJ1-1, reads EADIYQTPRYLVIGTGKKITLECSQTMGHDKMYWYQQDPGMELHLIHYSYGVNSTEKGDLSSESTVSRIRTEHFPLTLESARPSHTSQYLCASRPGGWGTEAFFGQGTRLTVV.

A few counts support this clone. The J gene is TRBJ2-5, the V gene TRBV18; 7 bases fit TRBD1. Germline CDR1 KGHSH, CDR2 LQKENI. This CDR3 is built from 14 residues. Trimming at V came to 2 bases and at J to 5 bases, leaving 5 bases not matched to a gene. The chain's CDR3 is CASSPIDRDETQYF. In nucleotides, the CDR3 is TGTGCCAGCTCACCAATTGACAGGGATGAGACCCAGTACTTC. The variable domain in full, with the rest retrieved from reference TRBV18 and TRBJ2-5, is NAGVMQNPRHLVRRRGQEARLRCSPMKGHSHVYWYRQLPEEGLKFMVYLQKENIIDESGMPKERFSAEFPKEGPSILRIQQVVRGDSAAYFCASSPIDRDETQYFGPGTRLLVL.

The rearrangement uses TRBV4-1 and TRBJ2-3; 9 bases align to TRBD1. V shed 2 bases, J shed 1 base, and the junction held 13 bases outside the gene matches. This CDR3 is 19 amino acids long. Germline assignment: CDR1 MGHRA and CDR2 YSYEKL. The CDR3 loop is CASSQLPGTGRLGTDTQYF. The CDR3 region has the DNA TGCGCCAGCAGCCAACTCCCCGGGACAGGGAGACTAGGCACAGATACGCAGTATTTT.

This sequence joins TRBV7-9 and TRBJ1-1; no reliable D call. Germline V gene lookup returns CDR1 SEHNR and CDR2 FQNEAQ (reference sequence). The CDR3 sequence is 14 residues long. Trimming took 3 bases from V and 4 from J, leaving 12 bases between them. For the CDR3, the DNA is TGTGCCAGCAGCTTTGGCATGGTGAGCACTGAAGCTTTCTTT. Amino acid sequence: CASSFGMVSTEAFF. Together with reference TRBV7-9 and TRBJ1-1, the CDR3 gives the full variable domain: DTGVSQNPRHKITKRGQNVTFRCDPISEHNRLYWYRQTLGQGPEFLTYFQNEAQLEKSRLLSDRFSAERPKGSFSTLEIQRTEQGDSAMYLCASSFGMVSTEAFFGQGTRLTVV.

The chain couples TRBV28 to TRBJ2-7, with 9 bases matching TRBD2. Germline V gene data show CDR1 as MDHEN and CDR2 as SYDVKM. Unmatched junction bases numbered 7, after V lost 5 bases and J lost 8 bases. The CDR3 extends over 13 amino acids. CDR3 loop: CASSPGTSPQQYF. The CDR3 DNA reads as TGTGCCAGCAGTCCCGGGACTAGCCCACAGCAGTACTTC.

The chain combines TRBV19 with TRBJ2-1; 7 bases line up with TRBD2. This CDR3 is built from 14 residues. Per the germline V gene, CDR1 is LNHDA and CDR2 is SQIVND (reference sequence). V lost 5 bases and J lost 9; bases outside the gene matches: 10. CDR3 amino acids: CASSPGLVRSEQFF. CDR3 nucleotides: TGTGCCAGTAGTCCCGGACTAGTCCGTAGTGAGCAGTTCTTC.

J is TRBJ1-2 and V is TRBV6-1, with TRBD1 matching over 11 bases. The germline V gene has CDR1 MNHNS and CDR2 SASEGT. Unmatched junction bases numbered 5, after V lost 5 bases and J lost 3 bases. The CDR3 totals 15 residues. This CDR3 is CASSPRTGGDYGYTF. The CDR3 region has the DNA TGTGCCAGCAGTCCTCGGACAGGGGGCGACTATGGCTACACCTTC.

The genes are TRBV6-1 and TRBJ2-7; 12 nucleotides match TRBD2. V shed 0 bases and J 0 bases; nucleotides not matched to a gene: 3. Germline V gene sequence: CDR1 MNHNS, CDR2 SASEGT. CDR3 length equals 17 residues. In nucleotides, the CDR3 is TGTGCCAGCAGTGAAGCCCGGACTAGCGGGGACTCCTACGAGCAGTACTTC. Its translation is CASSEARTSGDSYEQYF.

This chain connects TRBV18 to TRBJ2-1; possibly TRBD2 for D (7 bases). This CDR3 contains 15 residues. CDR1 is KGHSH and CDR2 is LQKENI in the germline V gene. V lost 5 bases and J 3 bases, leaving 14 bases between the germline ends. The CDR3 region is CASSGGGGDYNEQFF. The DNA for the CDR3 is TGTGCCAGCTCAGGCGGAGGGGGGGACTACAATGAGCAGTTCTTC.

CDR3 sequence: CASVGSRVGNSPLHF. In DNA, the CDR3 is TGTGCCAGCGTTGGGTCCAGGGTGGGTAATTCACCCCTCCACTTT. The chain has TRBV6-1 and TRBJ1-6, with D maybe TRBD1 (5 bases). Germline assignment: CDR1 MNHNS and CDR2 SASEGT. This CDR3 has 15 amino acids. V was cut by 8 bases and J by 6 bases, with 17 bases left in between.

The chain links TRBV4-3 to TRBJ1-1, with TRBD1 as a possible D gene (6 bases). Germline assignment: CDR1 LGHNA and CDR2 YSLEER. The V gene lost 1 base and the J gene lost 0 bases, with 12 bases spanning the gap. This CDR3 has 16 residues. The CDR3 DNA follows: TGCGCCAGCAGCCAAGGGCATGGGGGCCTGAACACTGAAGCTTTCTTT. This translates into CASSQGHGGLNTEAFF.

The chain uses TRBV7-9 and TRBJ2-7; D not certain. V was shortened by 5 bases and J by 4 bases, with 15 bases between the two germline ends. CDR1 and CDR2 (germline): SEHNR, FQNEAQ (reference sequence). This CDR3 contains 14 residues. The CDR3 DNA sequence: TGTGCCAGCAGCCCTCGCATATCGGGTTACGAGCAGTACTTC. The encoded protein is CASSPRISGYEQYF.

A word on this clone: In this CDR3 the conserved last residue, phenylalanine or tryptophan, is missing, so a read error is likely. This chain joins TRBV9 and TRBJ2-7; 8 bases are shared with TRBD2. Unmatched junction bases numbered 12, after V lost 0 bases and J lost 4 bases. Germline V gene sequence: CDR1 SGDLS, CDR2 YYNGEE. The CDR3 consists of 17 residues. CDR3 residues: CASSVGTTSGGYYEQYL. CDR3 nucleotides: TGTGCCAGCAGCGTAGGGACGACAAGCGGGGGATATTACGAGCAGTACCTC.

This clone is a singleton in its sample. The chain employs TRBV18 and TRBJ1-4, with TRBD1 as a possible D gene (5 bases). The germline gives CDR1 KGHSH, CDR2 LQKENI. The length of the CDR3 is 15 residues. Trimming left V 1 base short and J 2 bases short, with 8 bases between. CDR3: CASSPRAGTNEKLFF. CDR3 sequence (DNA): TGTGCCAGCTCACCACGAGCAGGGACTAATGAAAAACTGTTTTTT.

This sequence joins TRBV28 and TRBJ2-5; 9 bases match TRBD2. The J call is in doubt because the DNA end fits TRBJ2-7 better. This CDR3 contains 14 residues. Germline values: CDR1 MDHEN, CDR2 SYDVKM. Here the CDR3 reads CASSLAGSGYEQYF. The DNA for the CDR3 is TGTGCCAGCAGCCTAGCGGGATCAGGGTACGAGCAGTACTTC.

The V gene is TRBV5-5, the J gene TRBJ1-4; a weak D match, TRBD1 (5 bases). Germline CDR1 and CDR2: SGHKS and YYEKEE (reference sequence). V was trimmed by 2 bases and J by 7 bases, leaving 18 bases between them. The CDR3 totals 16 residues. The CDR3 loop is CASSFSGNQGGEKLFF. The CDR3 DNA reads TGTGCCAGCAGCTTCTCCGGGAACCAGGGCGGTGAAAAACTGTTTTTT.

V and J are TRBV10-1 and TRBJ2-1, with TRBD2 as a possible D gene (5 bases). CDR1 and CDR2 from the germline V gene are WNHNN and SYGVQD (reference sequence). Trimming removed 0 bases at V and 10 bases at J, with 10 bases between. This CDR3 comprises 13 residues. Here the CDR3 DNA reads TGCGCCAGCAGTGAGTCCCAGAGGGAGGAGCAGTTCTTC. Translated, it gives CASSESQREEQFF.

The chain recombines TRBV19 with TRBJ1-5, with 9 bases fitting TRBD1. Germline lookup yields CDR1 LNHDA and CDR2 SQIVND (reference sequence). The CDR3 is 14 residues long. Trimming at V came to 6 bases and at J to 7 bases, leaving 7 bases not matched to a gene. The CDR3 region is CASSPGQGRQPQHF. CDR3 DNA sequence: TGTGCCAGTAGCCCGGGACAGGGAAGACAGCCCCAGCATTTT.

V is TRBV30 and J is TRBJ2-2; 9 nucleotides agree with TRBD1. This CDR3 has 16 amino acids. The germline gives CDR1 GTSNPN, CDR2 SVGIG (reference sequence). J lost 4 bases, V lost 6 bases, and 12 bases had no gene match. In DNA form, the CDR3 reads TGTGCCTGCCGGGGCACGGGACAGGGAGGCACCGGGGAGCTGTTTTTT. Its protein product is CACRGTGQGGTGELFF.

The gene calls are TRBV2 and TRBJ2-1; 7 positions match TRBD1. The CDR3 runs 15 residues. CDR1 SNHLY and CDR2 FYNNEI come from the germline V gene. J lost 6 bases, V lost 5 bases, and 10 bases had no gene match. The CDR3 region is CASSNRDRGSNEQFF. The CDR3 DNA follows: TGTGCCAGCAGTAATCGGGACAGAGGTAGCAATGAGCAGTTCTTC.

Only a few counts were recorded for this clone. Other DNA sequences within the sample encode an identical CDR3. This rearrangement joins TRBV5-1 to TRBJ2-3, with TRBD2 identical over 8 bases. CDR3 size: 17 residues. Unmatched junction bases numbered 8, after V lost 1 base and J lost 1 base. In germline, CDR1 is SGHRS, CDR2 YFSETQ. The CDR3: CASSLPGGGHGTDTQYF. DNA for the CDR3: TGCGCCAGCAGCTTGCCGGGAGGGGGTCACGGCACAGATACGCAGTATTTT.

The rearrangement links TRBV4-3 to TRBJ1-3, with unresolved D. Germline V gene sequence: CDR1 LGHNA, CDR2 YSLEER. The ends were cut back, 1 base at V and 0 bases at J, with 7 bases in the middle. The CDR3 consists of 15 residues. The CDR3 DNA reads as TGCGCCAGCAGCCAAGTTGCACCCTCTGGAAACACCATATATTTT. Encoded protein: CASSQVAPSGNTIYF.

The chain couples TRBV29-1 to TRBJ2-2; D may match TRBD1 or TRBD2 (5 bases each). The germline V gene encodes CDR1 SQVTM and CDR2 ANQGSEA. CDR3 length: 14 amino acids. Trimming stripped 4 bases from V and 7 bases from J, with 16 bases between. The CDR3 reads CSVGSGTSGGELFF. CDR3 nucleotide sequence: TGCAGCGTTGGGTCAGGGACGTCAGGCGGGGAGCTGTTTTTT.

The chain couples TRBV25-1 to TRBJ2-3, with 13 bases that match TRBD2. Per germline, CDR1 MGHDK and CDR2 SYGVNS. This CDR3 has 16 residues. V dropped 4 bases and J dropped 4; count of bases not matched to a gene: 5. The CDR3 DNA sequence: TGTGCCAGCAGTGGCCGACTAGCGGGGGGCCCAGATACGCAGTATTTT. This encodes CASSGRLAGGPDTQYF. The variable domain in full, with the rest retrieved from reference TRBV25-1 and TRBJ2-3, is EADIYQTPRYLVIGTGKKITLECSQTMGHDKMYWYQQDPGMELHLIHYSYGVNSTEKGDLSSESTVSRIRTEHFPLTLESARPSHTSQYLCASSGRLAGGPDTQYFGPGTRLTVL.

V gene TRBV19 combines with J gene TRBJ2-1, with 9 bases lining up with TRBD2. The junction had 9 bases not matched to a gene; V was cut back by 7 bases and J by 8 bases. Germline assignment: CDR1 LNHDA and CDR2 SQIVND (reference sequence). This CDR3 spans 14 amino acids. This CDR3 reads CASKPQRGAHEQFF. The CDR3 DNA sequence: TGTGCCAGTAAACCCCAGCGGGGGGCCCATGAGCAGTTCTTC.

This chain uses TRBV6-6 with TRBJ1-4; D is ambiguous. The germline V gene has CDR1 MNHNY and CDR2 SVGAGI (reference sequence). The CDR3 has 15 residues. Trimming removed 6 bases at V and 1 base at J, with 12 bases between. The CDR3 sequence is CASSAPEETNEKLFF. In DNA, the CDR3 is TGTGCCAGCAGCGCCCCGGAGGAAACTAATGAAAAACTGTTTTTT.

As DNA, the CDR3 is TGTGCCAGCAGTGGGGTGTTGGGGGCGGGGAACAATGAGCAGTTCTTC. The encoded protein is CASSGVLGAGNNEQFF. This chain joins TRBV2 and TRBJ2-1; possibly TRBD1 or TRBD2 for D (6 bases each). The CDR3 has 16 amino acids. V was clipped by 4 bases and J by 5 bases, with 18 bases between them. Germline V gene lookup returns CDR1 SNHLY and CDR2 FYNNEI.

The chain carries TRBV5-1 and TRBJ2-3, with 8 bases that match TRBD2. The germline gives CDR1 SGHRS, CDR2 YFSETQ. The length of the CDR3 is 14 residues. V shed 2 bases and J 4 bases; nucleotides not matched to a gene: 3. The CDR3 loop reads CASSFSGTADTQYF. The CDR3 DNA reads TGCGCCAGCAGCTTTAGCGGGACTGCAGATACGCAGTATTTT.

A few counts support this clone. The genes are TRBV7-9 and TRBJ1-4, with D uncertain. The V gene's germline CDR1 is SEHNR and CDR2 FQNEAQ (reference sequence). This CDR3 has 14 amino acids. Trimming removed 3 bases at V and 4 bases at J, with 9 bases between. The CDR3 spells CASSLSSVNEKLFF. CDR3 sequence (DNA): TGTGCCAGCAGCTTGAGCAGCGTTAATGAAAAACTGTTTTTT.

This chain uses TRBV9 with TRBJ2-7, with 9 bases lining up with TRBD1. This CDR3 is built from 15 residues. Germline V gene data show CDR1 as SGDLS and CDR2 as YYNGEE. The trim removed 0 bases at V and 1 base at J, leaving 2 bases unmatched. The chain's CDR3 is CASSVVGTGSYEQYF. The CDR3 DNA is TGTGCCAGCAGCGTAGTAGGGACAGGGTCCTACGAGCAGTACTTC.

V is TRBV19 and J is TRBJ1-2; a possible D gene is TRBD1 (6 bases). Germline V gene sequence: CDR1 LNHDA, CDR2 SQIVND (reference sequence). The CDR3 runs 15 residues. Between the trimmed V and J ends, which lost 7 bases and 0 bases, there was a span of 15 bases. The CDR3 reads CASTPWGATNYGYTF. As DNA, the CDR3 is TGTGCCAGTACCCCTTGGGGGGCCACTAACTATGGCTACACCTTC.

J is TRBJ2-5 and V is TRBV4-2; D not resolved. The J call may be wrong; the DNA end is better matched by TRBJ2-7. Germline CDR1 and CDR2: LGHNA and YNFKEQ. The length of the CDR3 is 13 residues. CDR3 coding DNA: TGTGCCAGCAGCCAAGACTTTAACTACGAGCAGTACTTC. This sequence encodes CASSQDFNYEQYF.